This record covers a single T cell receptor (beta chain). The assay was immunoSEQ multiplex PCR, and TCRdb's table has in-frame clones only and misses some. The sample consists of about 120,000 clones, roughly four fifths of them appearing once. The record originates from a study of blood T cell repertoires in COVID-19. Whole-study context: Spain, Italy and the United States supplied samples that represented acute and convalescent COVID-19. From T cells, B-cell-depleted T cells, or PBMCs came the material, which was cDNA or gDNA.

This receptor was identified in a human donor in a cohort sampled during active COVID-19. The sample consisted of peripheral blood.

As DNA, the CDR3 is TGTGCCAGCAGCCCGAGGACTAGCGGACCCTACGAGCAGTACTTC. Its protein is CASSPRTSGPYEQYF. The chain uses TRBV7-8 and TRBJ2-7, with 10 bases matching TRBD2. From germline, CDR1 is SGHVS and CDR2 FQNEAQ. V lost 5 bases, J lost 2 bases, and 6 bases stayed unmatched. This CDR3 region has 15 residues.